This entry is about one T cell receptor beta chain. The data derive from a study of blood T cell repertoires in COVID-19. Looking at the study overall: The United States, Italy and Spain supplied acute and convalescent COVID-19 samples. T cells, B-cell-depleted T cells, or PBMCs supplied cDNA or gDNA.

Authors' processing steps: By means of reference gene primer amplification, nucleated cell counts were estimated. Repertoires were generated with immunoSEQ multiplex PCR, while TCRdb's copy carries only in-frame clones and drops some. V and J calls and clone size are as listed in that table; D and trimming were resolved from the DNA. Counted here are about 110,000 clones, over 75% occurring once; the ten biggest clones make up just over 4%. Germline V CDR1 and CDR2: ENHRY, SYGVKD. This CDR3 has 14 residues. V dropped 11 bases and J dropped 0; count of bases not matched to a gene: 7. Source material: peripheral blood. The TCR sequence derives from a woman between 65 and 79 years old with acute or convalescent COVID-19. The chain has TRBV10-3 and TRBJ2-7; 10 bases match TRBD2. DNA of the CDR3: TGTGCCGCGATAGCGGGAGGTTCCTCCTACGAGCAGTACTTC. Residues: CAAIAGGSSYEQYF.